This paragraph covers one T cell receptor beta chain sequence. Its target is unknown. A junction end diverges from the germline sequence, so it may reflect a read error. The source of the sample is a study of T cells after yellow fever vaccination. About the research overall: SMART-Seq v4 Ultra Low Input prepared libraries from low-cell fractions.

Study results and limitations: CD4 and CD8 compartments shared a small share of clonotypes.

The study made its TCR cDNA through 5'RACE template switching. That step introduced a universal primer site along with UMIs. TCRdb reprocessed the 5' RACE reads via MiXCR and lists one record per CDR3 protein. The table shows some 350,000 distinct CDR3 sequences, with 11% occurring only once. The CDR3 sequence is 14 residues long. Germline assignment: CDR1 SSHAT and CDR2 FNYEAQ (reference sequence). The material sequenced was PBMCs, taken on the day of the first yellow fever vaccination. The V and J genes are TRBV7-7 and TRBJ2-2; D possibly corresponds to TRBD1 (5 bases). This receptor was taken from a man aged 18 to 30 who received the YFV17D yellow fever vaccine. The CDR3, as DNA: TGTGCTAGCAGCCTACGAAAAGGGGCCGGGGAGCTGTTTTTT. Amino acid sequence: CASSLRKGAGELFF. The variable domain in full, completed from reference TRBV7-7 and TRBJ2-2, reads GAGVSQSPRYKVTKRGQDVTLRCDPISSHATLYWYQQALGQGPEFLTYFNYEAQPDKSGLPSDRFSAERPEGSISTLTIQRTEQRDSAMYRCASSLRKGAGELFFGEGSRLTVL.